A selection of T cell receptor beta chains follows, all from one sample in a study of neoadjuvant anti-PD-1 for oral cavity cancer. Data came from immunoSEQ multiplex PCR; TCRdb stores just in-frame clones and leaves some out. Of about 37,000 clones listed, roughly 35% were seen once; the top ten hold roughly 15%. The sample was tumor tissue, taken after nivolumab (anti-PD-1) treatment. These receptors were obtained from a person aged 35 to 85 with oral cavity squamous cell carcinoma. Both conserved end residues are part of each CDR3. Where a row states a size, it is once, few, many or the class of an expanded clone; other rows omit it.

size	V	J	CDR3
few	TRBV4-1	TRBJ2-7	CASSQGLAGGYEQYF
NA	TRBV2	TRBJ2-7	CASSMGPGQGSYEQYF
NA	TRBV27	TRBJ1-5	CASSLSSSGGRQPQHF
NA	TRBV5-4	TRBJ1-2	CASSPTSGQSRFGYTF
NA	TRBV18	TRBJ1-2	CASSPSVARFLYGYTF
NA	TRBV7-9	TRBJ2-3	CASSVLPGGTDTQYF
NA	TRBV6-6	TRBJ1-1	CASSYSSWQNTEAFF
few	TRBV10-3	TRBJ2-5	CASCRDSQETQYF
NA	TRBV19	TRBJ1-1	CASSGQGGHRVTEAFF
few	TRBV19	TRBJ1-1	CASRTWGRGLNTEAFF
NA	TRBV30	TRBJ2-2	CAWIFGGANTGELFF
NA	TRBV5-1	TRBJ2-7	CASSSGGDSYYEQYF
once	TRBV4-1	TRBJ2-7	CASSPGWTDSYEQYF
few	TRBV28	TRBJ1-2	CASSPGGRGYTF
few	TRBV6-5	TRBJ1-1	CASRWTGSAEAFF
few	TRBV4-2	TRBJ1-1	CASSQDQSFGGAENTEAFF
many	TRBV7-2	TRBJ1-5	CASSLVRGHDQPQHF
many	TRBV5-4	TRBJ1-2	CASSPVNDPPGYTF
many	TRBV29-1	TRBJ1-2	CSVEAGAWGYTF
many	TRBV5-1	TRBJ2-7	CASRAGVAYEQYF
NA	TRBV7-7	TRBJ2-1	CASSPGLAGGTAYNEQFF
few	TRBV6-5	TRBJ2-3	CASKGLAGPTQYF
NA	TRBV9	TRBJ1-1	CASSATGNTEAFF
NA	TRBV11-3	TRBJ2-7	CASSLRHGYEQYF
few	TRBV27	TRBJ2-3	CASSLEQGTDTQYF
many	TRBV5-1	TRBJ2-5	CASSLALTITRETQYF
NA	TRBV15	TRBJ2-3	CATSRPGQGNTQYF
NA	TRBV7-9	TRBJ2-7	CASSDVGFDAHEQYF
few	TRBV5-1	TRBJ2-7	CASSNGVGGNEEQYF
many	TRBV5-4	TRBJ2-5	CASSLSEQETQYF
NA	TRBV7-9	TRBJ1-2	CASSLRSGVNGYTF
few	TRBV18	TRBJ2-4	CASSPTSGSLTQNIQYF
NA	TRBV25-1	TRBJ1-1	CASSDPRQENTEAFF
few	TRBV7-6	TRBJ1-5	CASSLGATGQPQHF
NA	TRBV9	TRBJ1-2	CASSVEGLGYTF
many	TRBV19	TRBJ2-1	CASSTQNNEQFF
few	TRBV9	TRBJ2-3	CASSPSGATSTDTQYF
NA	TRBV5-1	TRBJ2-3	CASSSPGGDTQYF
NA	TRBV7-9	TRBJ1-2	CASSLDSGQVVGYTF
many	TRBV15	TRBJ1-5	CATSTDRNQPQHF
NA	TRBV11-2	TRBJ1-1	CASSLRRNTEAFF
NA	TRBV2	TRBJ2-1	CASSGRQGIPYNEQFF
NA	TRBV6-6	TRBJ1-2	CASSDDPPFGYTF
NA	TRBV10-3	TRBJ2-7	CATGTGSYEQYF
few	TRBV7-3	TRBJ2-5	CASSRGTEETQYF
NA	TRBV10-1	TRBJ1-1	CASSRDLGNTEAFF
NA	TRBV28	TRBJ1-5	CASSRGGRDSNQPQHF
few	TRBV10-2	TRBJ1-2	CASSDMGGYTF
NA	TRBV29-1	TRBJ2-1	CSVALALDGDEQFF